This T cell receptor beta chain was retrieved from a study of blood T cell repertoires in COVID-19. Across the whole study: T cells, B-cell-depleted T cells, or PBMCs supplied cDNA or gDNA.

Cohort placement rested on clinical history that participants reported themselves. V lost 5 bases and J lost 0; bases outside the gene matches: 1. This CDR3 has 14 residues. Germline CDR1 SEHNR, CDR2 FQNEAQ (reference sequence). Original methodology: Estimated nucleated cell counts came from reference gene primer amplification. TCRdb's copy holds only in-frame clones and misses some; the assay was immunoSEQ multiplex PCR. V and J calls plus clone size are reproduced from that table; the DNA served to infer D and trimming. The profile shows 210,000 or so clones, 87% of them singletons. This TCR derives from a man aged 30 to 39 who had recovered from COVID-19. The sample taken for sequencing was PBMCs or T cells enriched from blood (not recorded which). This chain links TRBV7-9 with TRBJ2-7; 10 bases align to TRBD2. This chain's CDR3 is CASSRTSGSYEQYF. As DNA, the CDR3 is TGTGCCAGCAGCCGGACTAGCGGCTCCTACGAGCAGTACTTC.